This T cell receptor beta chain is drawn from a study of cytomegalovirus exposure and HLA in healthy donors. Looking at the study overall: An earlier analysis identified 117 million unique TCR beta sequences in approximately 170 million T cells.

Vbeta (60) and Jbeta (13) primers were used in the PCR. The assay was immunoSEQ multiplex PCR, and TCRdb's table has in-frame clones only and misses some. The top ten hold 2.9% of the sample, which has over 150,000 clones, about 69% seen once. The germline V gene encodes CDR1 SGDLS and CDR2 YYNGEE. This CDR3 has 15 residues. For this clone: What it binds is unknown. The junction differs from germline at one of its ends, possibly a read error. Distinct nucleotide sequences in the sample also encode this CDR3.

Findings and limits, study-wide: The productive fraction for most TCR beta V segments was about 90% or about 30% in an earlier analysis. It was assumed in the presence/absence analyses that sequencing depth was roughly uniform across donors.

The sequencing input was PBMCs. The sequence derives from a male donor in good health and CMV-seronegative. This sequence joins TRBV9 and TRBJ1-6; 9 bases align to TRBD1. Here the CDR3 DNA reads TGTGCCAGCAGCGTAGGCGGACAGGGGAGATCACCCCTTCACTTT. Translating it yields CASSVGGQGRSPLHF.